The TCR beta chain described here comes from a study of blood T cell repertoires in COVID-19. At the level of the study: Sources were T cells, B-cell-depleted T cells, or PBMCs; the material itself was cDNA or gDNA.

The repertoire was sequenced with immunoSEQ multiplex PCR; TCRdb's copy has only in-frame clones and lacks some. This sample has about 64,000 clones, with 65% to 85% found just once. Enrolled through a virtual design, the participants were between 18 and 89 years of age and came from 24 US areas. Cohort assignment relied on participant-reported clinical history. This clone was detected once. The CDR3 contains 13 residues. Looked up from germline, CDR1 is LNHDA and CDR2 is SQIVND (reference sequence). With 4 bases clipped from V and 10 bases from J, the junction kept 4 bases outside the gene matches. V gene TRBV19 combines with J gene TRBJ2-1; 10 bases match TRBD2. The sample taken for sequencing was PBMCs or T cells enriched from blood (not recorded which). This sequence originates from a woman in her sixties who had been exposed to COVID-19. CDR3: CASSTLTSGEQFF. The CDR3 DNA follows: TGTGCCAGTAGTACGCTGACTAGCGGGGAGCAGTTCTTC.